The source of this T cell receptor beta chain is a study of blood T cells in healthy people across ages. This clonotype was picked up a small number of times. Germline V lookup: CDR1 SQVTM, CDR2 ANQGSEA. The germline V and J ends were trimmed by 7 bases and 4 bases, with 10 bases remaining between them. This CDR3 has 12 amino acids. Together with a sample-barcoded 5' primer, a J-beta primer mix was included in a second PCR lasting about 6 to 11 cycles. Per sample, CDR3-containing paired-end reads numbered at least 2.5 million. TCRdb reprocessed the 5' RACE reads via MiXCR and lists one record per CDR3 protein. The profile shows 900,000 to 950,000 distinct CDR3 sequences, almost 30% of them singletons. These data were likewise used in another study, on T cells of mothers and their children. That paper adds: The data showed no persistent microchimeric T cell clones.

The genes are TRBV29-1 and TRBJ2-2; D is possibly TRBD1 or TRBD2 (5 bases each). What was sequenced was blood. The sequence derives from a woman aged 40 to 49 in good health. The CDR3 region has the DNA TGCAGCGCTTTGGGACCCACCGGGGAGCTGTTTTTT. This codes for CSALGPTGELFF.